This is a list of T cell receptor beta chains from one sample in a study of blood T cell repertoires in COVID-19. Sequencing used immunoSEQ multiplex PCR; TCRdb keeps in-frame clones, though not all of them. The sample consists of roughly 100,000 clones, around nine tenths of them appearing once. Sequencing was carried out using peripheral blood. Receptors were obtained from a man aged 45-60 years in a cohort sampled during active COVID-19. CDR3s include the opening cysteine and the closing phenylalanine or tryptophan. D genes are given only for firm matches.

CASSQDIGGDSPLHF | TGCGCCAGCAGCCAAGATATAGGGGGGGATTCACCCCTCCACTTT | TRBV4-3 | . | TRBJ1-6
CASSVKTGDNQPQHF | TGTGCCAGCAGTGTTAAGACAGGGGACAATCAGCCCCAGCATTTT | TRBV2 | TRBD1 | TRBJ1-5
CASLGTAVNEKLFF | TGTGCCTCTCTCGGGACAGCAGTTAATGAAAAACTGTTTTTT | TRBV6-5 | TRBD1 | TRBJ1-4
CATSDSGQLGNTIYF | TGTGCCACCAGTGATTCAGGACAGCTTGGAAACACCATATATTTT | TRBV24-1 | . | TRBJ1-3
CASSLWGETQYF | TGTGCCAGCAGCTTATGGGGCGAGACCCAGTACTTC | TRBV7-8 | . | TRBJ2-5
CASSLDRTDGYTF | TGTGCCAGCAGTCTGGACAGGACCGATGGCTACACCTTC | TRBV6-5 | TRBD1 | TRBJ1-2
CASSDTGGVIRLFF | TGTGCCAGCAGTGACACGGGGGGGGTCATCCGCTTATTCTTC | TRBV6-6 | TRBD2 | TRBJ2-1
CASSFQGTTGTDTQYF | TGTGCCAGCAGCTTCCAAGGGACTACCGGTACAGATACGCAGTATTTT | TRBV7-2 | TRBD2 | TRBJ2-3
CASSRTGGNEQFF | TGCGCCAGCAGCCGTACAGGGGGCAATGAGCAGTTCTTC | TRBV5-1 | TRBD1 | TRBJ2-1
CASSPQGGWTGELFF | TGTGCCAGCTCTCCCCAGGGAGGTTGGACCGGGGAGCTGTTTTTT | TRBV27 | . | TRBJ2-2
CASRTGLETEAFF | TGTGCCAGCAGGACAGGGCTGGAAACTGAAGCTTTCTTT | TRBV28 | TRBD1 | TRBJ1-1